One and the same sample provided the 8 T cell receptor beta chains below, sequenced in a study of chemoradiotherapy in HPV16-positive cancers. TCRdb's table, derived via immunoSEQ multiplex PCR, lists solely in-frame clones and lacks some. In the table there are 9,500 to 15,000 clones, roughly 78% of which are singletons. This material was acquired from a patient who underwent chemoradiotherapy. The receptors were sampled from a human donor with HPV-associated anogenital cancer.

The CDR3 DNA reads as TGTGCCGGATCCGGGACAGCCCCGTTCTTC. Translating gives CAGSGTAPFF. The chain couples TRBV30 to TRBJ2-1, with 7 positions matching TRBD1. The CDR3 sequence is 10 residues long. The germline V gene has CDR1 GTSNPN and CDR2 SVGIG (reference sequence). Losses at the gene ends were 8 bases for V and 15 bases for J; bases not matched to a gene: 10.

CDR3 sequence (DNA): TGCGCCAGCAGCCAAGATAGTCAGGGAGGATTCTACGAGCAGTACTTC. Protein sequence: CASSQDSQGGFYEQYF. The rearrangement uses TRBV4-1 and TRBJ2-7, with a possible D match to TRBD2 (6 bases). Germline CDR1 and CDR2: MGHRA and YSYEKL. This CDR3 is 16 amino acids long. V lost 0 bases, J lost 3 bases, and 15 bases lay in between.

The rearrangement joins TRBV4-1 to TRBJ2-5; 11 bases are shared with TRBD1. The DNA end is a closer match to TRBJ2-7, so the J assignment may be wrong. The CDR3 contains 14 residues. Germline loops: CDR1 MGHRA, CDR2 YSYEKL. CDR3 region: CASSQDRGPYEQYF. The CDR3 DNA reads TGCGCCAGCAGCCAGGACAGGGGGCCCTACGAGCAGTACTTC.

The gene calls are TRBV29-1 and TRBJ1-1; unclear D gene. Trimming cost V 6 bases and J 5 bases, with 16 bases left between them. The CDR3 extends over 13 amino acids. The V gene's germline CDR1 is SQVTM and CDR2 ANQGSEA. Written as DNA, the CDR3 is TGCAGCGTCTCGGTTTCGGGAGCTACTGAAGCTTTCTTT. It translates to CSVSVSGATEAFF.

The chain uses TRBV7-2 and TRBJ1-3; D gene ambiguous. The germline V and J ends were trimmed by 3 bases and 0 bases, with 12 bases remaining between them. Germline V gene lookup returns CDR1 SGHTA and CDR2 FQGNSA. The CDR3 length is 16 residues. CDR3 in amino acids: CASSFDLGDSGNTIYF. The CDR3 coding sequence is TGTGCCAGCAGCTTTGACCTCGGCGACTCTGGAAACACCATATATTTT. Complete variable domain (other parts from reference TRBV7-2 and TRBJ1-3): GAGVSQSPSNKVTEKGKDVELRCDPISGHTALYWYRQSLGQGLEFLIYFQGNSAPDKSGLPSDRFSAERTGGSVSTLTIQRTQQEDSAVYLCASSFDLGDSGNTIYFGEGSWLTVV.

This clone qualifies as medium-sized. This chain joins TRBV4-1 and TRBJ2-7; D not certain. This CDR3 spans 15 amino acids. V gave up 4 bases and J gave up 6 bases, with 19 bases separating them. From germline, CDR1 is MGHRA and CDR2 YSYEKL. CDR3: CASSPSSSSILEQYF. The CDR3 coding sequence is TGCGCCAGCAGCCCTTCAAGCAGTAGCATCCTCGAGCAGTACTTC.

This clone was seen a handful of times. V usage is TRBV10-2 and J usage is TRBJ1-5; D gene ambiguous. Trimming pared 2 bases from V and 2 bases from J, leaving 7 bases between. CDR1 and CDR2 (germline): WSHSY, SAAADI. The CDR3 covers 14 residues. Here the CDR3 reads CASSERQRNQPQHF. CDR3 DNA sequence: TGCGCCAGCAGTGAGAGGCAGCGCAATCAGCCCCAGCATTTT.

The chain recombines TRBV19 with TRBJ2-3; 7 bases map to TRBD1. J was trimmed by 2 bases and V by 6 bases; bases with no gene match: 11. The CDR3 is 16 residues long. Per the germline V gene, CDR1 is LNHDA and CDR2 is SQIVND (reference sequence). CDR3 sequence: CASSARAGGPTDTQYF. CDR3 DNA sequence: TGTGCCAGTAGCGCCCGGGCAGGGGGACCCACAGATACGCAGTATTTT.